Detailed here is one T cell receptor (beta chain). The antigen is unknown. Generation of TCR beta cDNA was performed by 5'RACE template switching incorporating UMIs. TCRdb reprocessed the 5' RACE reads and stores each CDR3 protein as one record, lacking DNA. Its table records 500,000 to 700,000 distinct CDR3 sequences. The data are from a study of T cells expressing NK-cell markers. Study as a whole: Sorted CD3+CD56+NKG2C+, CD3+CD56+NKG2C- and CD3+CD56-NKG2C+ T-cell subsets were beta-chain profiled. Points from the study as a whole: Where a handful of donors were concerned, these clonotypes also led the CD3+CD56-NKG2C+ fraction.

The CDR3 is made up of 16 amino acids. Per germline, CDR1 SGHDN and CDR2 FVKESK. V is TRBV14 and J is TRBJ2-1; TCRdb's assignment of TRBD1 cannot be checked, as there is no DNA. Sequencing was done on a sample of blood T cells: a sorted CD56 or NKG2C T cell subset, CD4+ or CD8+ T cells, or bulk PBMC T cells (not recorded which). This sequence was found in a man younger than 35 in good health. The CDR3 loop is CASSRTGAPTYNEQFF. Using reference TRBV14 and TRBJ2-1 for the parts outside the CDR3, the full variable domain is EAGVTQFPSHSVIEKGQTVTLRCDPISGHDNLYWYRRVMGKEIKFLLHFVKESKQDESGMPNNRFLAERTGGTYSTLKVQPAELEDSGVYFCASSRTGAPTYNEQFFGPGTRLTVL.